These 16 T cell receptor beta chains came from one sample sequenced in a study of spatial heterogeneity in lung cancer. Time point indicated: blood at routine non-recurrence follow-up after resection. From the 5' RACE reads, TCRdb called clonotypes with MiXCR, one entry per CDR3 protein. The data contain around 44,000 distinct CDR3 sequences, about 10% of them singletons. Sample: PBMCs, taken at follow-up. The receptors were gathered from a female donor with early-stage non-small cell lung cancer.

The rearrangement uses TRBV7-8 and TRBJ2-3; TRBD2 aligns across 13 bases. The CDR3 sequence is 16 residues long. Germline CDR1 is SGHVS and CDR2 is FQNEAQ. V shed 1 base and J 9 bases; nucleotides not matched to a gene: 7. The CDR3 protein is CASSLVLAGGIGTQYF. In nucleotides, the CDR3 is TGTGCCAGCAGCTTAGTACTAGCGGGGGGGATCGGGACGCAGTATTTT.

The chain links TRBV6-5 to TRBJ1-1; a weak D match, TRBD1 (5 bases). Germline values: CDR1 MNHEY, CDR2 SVGAGI. This CDR3 spans 13 amino acids. The CDR3 nucleotides are TGTGTCGTCCACAGGATCGGTAGTACTGAAGCTTTCTTT. Its protein is CVVHRIGSTEAFF.

This clonotype was seen at least ten times. The chain uses TRBV7-2 and TRBJ2-7; unclear D gene. V was pared by 1 base and J by 3 bases, with 10 bases between. This CDR3 is 14 amino acids long. In germline, CDR1 is SGHTA, CDR2 FQGNSA. CDR3 region: CASSLGQRLYEQYF. DNA of the CDR3: TGTGCCAGCAGCTTAGGGCAAAGGCTCTACGAGCAGTACTTC.

The genes are TRBV5-1 and TRBJ2-2, with D uncertain. Germline V gene sequence: CDR1 SGHRS, CDR2 YFSETQ. Trimming took off 0 bases at V and 12 bases at J, with 9 bases between the two ends. The CDR3 is 12 amino acids. In DNA form, the CDR3 reads TGCGCCAGCAGCTTGGCTGTCGATCAGCTGTTTTTT. It is translated as CASSLAVDQLFF.

This clonotype has ten or more counts. The rearrangement links TRBV30 to TRBJ1-5; D is perhaps TRBD1 (5 bases). The CDR3 runs 14 residues. The germline V and J ends were trimmed by 4 bases and 3 bases, with 13 bases remaining between them. In germline, CDR1 is GTSNPN, CDR2 SVGIG (reference sequence). The CDR3 spells CAWTTGRSNQPQHF. The DNA of the CDR3 is TGTGCCTGGACCACGGGGCGGTCCAATCAGCCCCAGCATTTT. The complete variable domain, with remaining parts taken from reference TRBV30 and TRBJ1-5, reads SQTIHQWPATLVQPVGSPLSLECTVEGTSNPNLYWYRQAAGRGLQLLFYSVGIGQISSEVPQNLSASRPQDRQFILSSKKLLLSDSGFYLCAWTTGRSNQPQHFGDGTRLSIL.

This clonotype was seen only a few times. V usage is TRBV15 and J usage is TRBJ2-4; D unclear. The CDR3 runs to 12 residues. V shed 2 bases and J shed 13 bases, with 12 bases lying between them. The germline gives CDR1 LNHNV, CDR2 YYDKDF (reference sequence). This CDR3 is CATSRSDNWQYF. DNA for the CDR3: TGTGCCACCAGCAGATCCGACAATTGGCAGTACTTC.

The J gene is TRBJ2-3, the V gene TRBV7-3; the match to TRBD2 covers 9 bases. The CDR3 totals 17 residues. CDR1 is SGHTA, CDR2 FQGTGA, per germline. Trimming took 2 bases from V and 5 from J; bases not matched to a gene: 11. CDR3 bases: TGTGCCAGCAGCTTACAGGCTAGCGGGGCATGGGGAGATACGCAGTATTTT. Residues: CASSLQASGAWGDTQYF.

The genes are TRBV5-1 and TRBJ1-1; 9 positions match TRBD1. The V segment lost 6 bases and the J segment 2 bases; nucleotides outside the gene matches: 8. The CDR3 totals 15 residues. The V gene's germline CDR1 is SGHRS and CDR2 YFSETQ. CDR3 nucleotide sequence: TGCGCCAGCAACGGGACAGGGCGGGTTAACACTGAAGCTTTCTTT. Its protein product is CASNGTGRVNTEAFF.

This chain links TRBV4-2 with TRBJ1-2; 7 bases map to TRBD1. Germline V gene lookup returns CDR1 LGHNA and CDR2 YNFKEQ. The CDR3 consists of 16 residues. The V segment lost 0 bases and the J segment 3 bases; nucleotides outside the gene matches: 7. This chain's CDR3 is CASSQDATGRDYGYTF. CDR3 coding DNA: TGTGCCAGCAGCCAAGATGCGACAGGGCGAGACTATGGCTACACCTTC.

The rearrangement links TRBV6-5 to TRBJ1-6; tentatively, D is TRBD1 (5 bases). The germline V gene encodes CDR1 MNHEY and CDR2 SVGAGI. The CDR3 runs 18 residues. V lost 0 bases to trimming and J lost 0 bases, with 12 bases between them. CDR3 in DNA: TGTGCCAGCAGTTACTCGACGGCAGGGAGCTCCTATAATTCACCCCTCCACTTT. It yields the protein CASSYSTAGSSYNSPLHF.

CDR3 nucleotides: TGTGCCAGCAGCTTGACAGGGACCACCGGGGAGCTGTTTTTT. It codes for CASSLTGTTGELFF. The chain joins TRBV7-3 to TRBJ2-2; 7 nucleotides match TRBD1. The V gene's germline CDR1 is SGHTA and CDR2 FQGTGA. The J segment lost 4 bases and the V segment lost 3 bases, leaving 2 bases of the junction unmatched. The CDR3 runs to 14 residues.

The J gene is TRBJ2-7, the V gene TRBV29-1, with D unresolved. CDR3 length: 11 amino acids. The V end lost 1 base, the J end lost 3 bases, and 4 bases lay between the germline ends. The V gene's germline CDR1 is SQVTM and CDR2 ANQGSEA. CDR3 bases: TGCAGCGTTGAAGCGGGCTACGAGCAGTACTTC. It is translated as CSVEAGYEQYF.

This clonotype occurred many times. The chain uses TRBV5-4 and TRBJ1-1, with 8 bases fitting TRBD1. V lost 2 bases and J lost 3; bases outside the gene matches: 6. This CDR3 has 15 amino acids. CDR1 SGHNT and CDR2 YYREEE come from the germline V gene (reference sequence). The chain's CDR3 is CASSLEDRVHTEAFF. For the CDR3, the DNA is TGTGCCAGCAGCTTAGAGGACAGGGTTCACACTGAAGCTTTCTTT.

Notes on this clonotype: A much more abundant neighbour one base away suggests this may be a read error. This likely comes from a read error, as the CDR3 has no conserved phenylalanine or tryptophan at its end. This chain joins TRBV5-1 and TRBJ1-1, with 7 bases matching TRBD1. CDR1 and CDR2 from the germline V gene are SGHRS and YFSETQ. The CDR3 has 14 residues. J gave up 5 bases and V 1 base, and 5 bases lay outside the gene matches. CDR3 protein: CASSLRGGGTEAFL. The CDR3, as DNA: TGCGCCAGCAGCTTGCGAGGGGGCGGTACTGAAGCTTTCCTT.

This clonotype occurred many times. This chain joins TRBV5-1 and TRBJ2-1; D is ambiguous. The V end was cut by 4 bases, the J end by 4 bases, with 18 bases between. This CDR3 has 16 residues. Germline-derived CDR1 and CDR2 are SGHRS and YFSETQ. CDR3 loop: CASSLVGSQSYNEQFF. CDR3 coding DNA: TGCGCCAGCAGCCTTGTAGGCAGCCAATCTTACAATGAGCAGTTCTTC.

This clonotype was counted ten times or more. The rearrangement joins TRBV7-9 to TRBJ1-1; D is ambiguous. The CDR3 is made up of 13 amino acids. Trimming took 7 bases from V and 1 from J, leaving 10 bases between them. Per the germline V gene, CDR1 is SEHNR and CDR2 is FQNEAQ (reference sequence). In DNA, the CDR3 is TGTGCCAGCACCAGATACAAGAACACTGAAGCTTTCTTT. Its protein product is CASTRYKNTEAFF.